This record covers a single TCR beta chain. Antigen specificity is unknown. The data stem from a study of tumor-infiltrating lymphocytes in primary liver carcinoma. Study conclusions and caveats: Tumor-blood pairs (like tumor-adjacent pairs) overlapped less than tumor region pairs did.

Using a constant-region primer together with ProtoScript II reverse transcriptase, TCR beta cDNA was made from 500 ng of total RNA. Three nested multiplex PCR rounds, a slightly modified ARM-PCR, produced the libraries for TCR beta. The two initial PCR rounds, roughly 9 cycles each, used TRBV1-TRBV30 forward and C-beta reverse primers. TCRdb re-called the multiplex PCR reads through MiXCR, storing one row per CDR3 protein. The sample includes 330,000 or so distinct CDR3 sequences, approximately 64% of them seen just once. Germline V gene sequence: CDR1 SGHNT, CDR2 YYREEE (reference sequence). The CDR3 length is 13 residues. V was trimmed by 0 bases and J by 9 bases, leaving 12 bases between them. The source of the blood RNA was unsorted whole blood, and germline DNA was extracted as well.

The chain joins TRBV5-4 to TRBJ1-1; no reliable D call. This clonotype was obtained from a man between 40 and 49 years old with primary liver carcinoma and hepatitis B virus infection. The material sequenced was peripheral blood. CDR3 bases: TGTGCCAGCAGCTTGGATTTCCGGGAAAAAGCTTTCTTT. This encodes CASSLDFREKAFF.